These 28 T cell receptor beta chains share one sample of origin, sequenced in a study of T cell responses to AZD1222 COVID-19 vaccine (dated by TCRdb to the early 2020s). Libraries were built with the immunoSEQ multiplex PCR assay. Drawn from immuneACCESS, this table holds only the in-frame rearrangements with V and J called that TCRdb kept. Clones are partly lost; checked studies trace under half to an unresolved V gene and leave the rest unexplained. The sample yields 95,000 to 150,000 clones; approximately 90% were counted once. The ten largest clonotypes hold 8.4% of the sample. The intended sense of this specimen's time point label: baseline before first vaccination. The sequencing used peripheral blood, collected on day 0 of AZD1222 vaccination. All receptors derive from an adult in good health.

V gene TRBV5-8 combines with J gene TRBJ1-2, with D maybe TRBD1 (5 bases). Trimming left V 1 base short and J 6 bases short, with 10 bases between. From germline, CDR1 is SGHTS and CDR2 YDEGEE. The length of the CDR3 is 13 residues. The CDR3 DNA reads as TGTGCCAGCAGCTTGCCAGGGAGGGATGGCTACACCTTC. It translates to CASSLPGRDGYTF.

In nucleotides, the CDR3 is TGTGCCAGCAGCTCTAATACAGGGGGTGGGCAGCCCCAGCATTTT. Translating it yields CASSSNTGGGQPQHF. This sequence joins TRBV5-6 and TRBJ1-5; 8 positions agree with TRBD1. With 3 bases clipped from V and 7 bases from J, the junction kept 9 bases outside the gene matches. The CDR3 covers 15 residues. The germline gives CDR1 SGHDT, CDR2 YYEEEE. Full variable domain (rest looked up from reference TRBV5-6 and TRBJ1-5): DAGVTQSPTHLIKTRGQQVTLRCSPKSGHDTVSWYQQALGQGPQFIFQYYEEEERQRGNFPDRFSGHQFPNYSSELNVNALLLGDSALYLCASSSNTGGGQPQHFGDGTRLSIL.

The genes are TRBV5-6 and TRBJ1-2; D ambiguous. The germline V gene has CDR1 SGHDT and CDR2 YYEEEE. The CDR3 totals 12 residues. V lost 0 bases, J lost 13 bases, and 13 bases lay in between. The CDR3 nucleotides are TGTGCCAGCAGCTTGGATGACTTGCTGGTCACCTTC. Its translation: CASSLDDLLVTF.

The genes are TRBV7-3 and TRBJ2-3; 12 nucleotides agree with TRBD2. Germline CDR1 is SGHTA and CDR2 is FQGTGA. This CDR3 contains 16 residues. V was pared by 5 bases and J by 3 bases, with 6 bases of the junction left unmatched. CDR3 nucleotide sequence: TGTGCCAGCAGCCCCGCCCTAGCGGGGGGGACAGATACGCAGTATTTT. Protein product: CASSPALAGGTDTQYF.

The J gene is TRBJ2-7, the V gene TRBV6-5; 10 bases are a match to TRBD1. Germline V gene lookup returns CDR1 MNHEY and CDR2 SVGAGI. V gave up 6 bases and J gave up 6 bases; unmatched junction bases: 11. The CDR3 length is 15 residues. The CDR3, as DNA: TGTGCCAGCAGGCCGGACCGGGACAGGGGTTCCGAGCAGTACTTC. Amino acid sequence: CASRPDRDRGSEQYF.

This CDR3 is CASSWSQGQGWEQFF. CDR3 DNA: TGCGCCAGCAGCTGGAGCCAGGGACAGGGTTGGGAGCAGTTCTTC. The chain has TRBV5-1 and TRBJ2-1; 9 bases fit TRBD1. The length of the CDR3 is 15 residues. Germline lookup yields CDR1 SGHRS and CDR2 YFSETQ. V was pared by 3 bases and J by 10 bases, with 11 bases of the junction left unmatched. The full variable domain, its missing parts supplied by reference TRBV5-1 and TRBJ2-1, is KAGVTQTPRYLIKTRGQQVTLSCSPISGHRSVSWYQQTPGQGLQFLFEYFSETQRNKGNFPGRFSGRQFSNSRSEMNVSTLELGDSALYLCASSWSQGQGWEQFFGPGTRLTVL.

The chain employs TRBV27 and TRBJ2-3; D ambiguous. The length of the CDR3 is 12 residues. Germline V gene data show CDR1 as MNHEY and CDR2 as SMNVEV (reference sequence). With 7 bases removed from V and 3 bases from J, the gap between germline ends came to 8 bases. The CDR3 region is CASKSVTDTQYF. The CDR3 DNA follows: TGTGCCAGCAAATCGGTAACAGATACGCAGTATTTT.

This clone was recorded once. The CDR3 region is CATSSGQSGYTF. CDR3 in DNA: TGTGCCACCAGCAGTGGACAGTCTGGCTACACCTTC. The chain is built from TRBV15 and TRBJ1-2; D may be TRBD1 (6 bases). Trimming shortened V by 3 bases and J by 7 bases, and 9 bases separated the two germline ends. In germline, CDR1 is LNHNV, CDR2 YYDKDF (reference sequence). The CDR3 extends over 12 amino acids.

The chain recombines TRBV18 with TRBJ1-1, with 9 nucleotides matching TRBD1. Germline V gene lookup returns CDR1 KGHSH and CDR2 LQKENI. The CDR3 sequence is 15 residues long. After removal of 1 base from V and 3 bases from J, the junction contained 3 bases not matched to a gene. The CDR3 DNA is TGTGCCAGCTCACCACTGGGACAGGGTTACACTGAAGCTTTCTTT. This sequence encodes CASSPLGQGYTEAFF. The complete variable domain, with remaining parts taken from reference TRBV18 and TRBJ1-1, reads NAGVMQNPRHLVRRRGQEARLRCSPMKGHSHVYWYRQLPEEGLKFMVYLQKENIIDESGMPKERFSAEFPKEGPSILRIQQVVRGDSAAYFCASSPLGQGYTEAFFGQGTRLTVV.

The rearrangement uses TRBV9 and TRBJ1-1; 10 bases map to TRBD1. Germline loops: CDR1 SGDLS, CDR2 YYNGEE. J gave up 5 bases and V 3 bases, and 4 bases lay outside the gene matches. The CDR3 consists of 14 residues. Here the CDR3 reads CASSAGTGATEAFF. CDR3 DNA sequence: TGTGCCAGCAGCGCCGGGACAGGGGCAACTGAAGCTTTCTTT.

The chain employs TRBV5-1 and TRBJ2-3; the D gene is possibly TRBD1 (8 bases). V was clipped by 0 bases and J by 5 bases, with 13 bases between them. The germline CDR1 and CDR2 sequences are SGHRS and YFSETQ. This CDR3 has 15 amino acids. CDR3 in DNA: TGCGCCAGCAGCTTGGGGACAGGGAGGGAAGATACGCAGTATTTT. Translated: CASSLGTGREDTQYF.

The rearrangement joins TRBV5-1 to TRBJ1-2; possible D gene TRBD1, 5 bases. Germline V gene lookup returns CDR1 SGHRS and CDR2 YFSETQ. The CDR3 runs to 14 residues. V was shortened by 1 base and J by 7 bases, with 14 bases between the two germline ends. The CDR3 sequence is CASSLSQDSGGYTF. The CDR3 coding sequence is TGCGCCAGCAGCTTGTCCCAAGACAGTGGTGGCTACACCTTC. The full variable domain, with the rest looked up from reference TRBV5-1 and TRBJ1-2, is KAGVTQTPRYLIKTRGQQVTLSCSPISGHRSVSWYQQTPGQGLQFLFEYFSETQRNKGNFPGRFSGRQFSNSRSEMNVSTLELGDSALYLCASSLSQDSGGYTFGSGTRLTVV.

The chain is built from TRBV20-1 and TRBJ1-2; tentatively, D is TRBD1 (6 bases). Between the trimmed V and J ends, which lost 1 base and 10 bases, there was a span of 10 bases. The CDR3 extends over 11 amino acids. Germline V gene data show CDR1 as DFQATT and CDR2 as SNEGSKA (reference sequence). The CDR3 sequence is CSARVGQTYTF. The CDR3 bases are TGCAGTGCTAGAGTTGGACAGACCTACACCTTC.

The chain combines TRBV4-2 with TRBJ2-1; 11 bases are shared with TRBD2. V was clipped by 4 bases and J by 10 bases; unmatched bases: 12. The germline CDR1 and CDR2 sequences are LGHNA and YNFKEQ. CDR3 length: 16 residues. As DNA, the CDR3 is TGTGCCAGCAGCCGCAGCATAGCGGGAGGGCCAGGAGAGCAGTTCTTC. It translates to CASSRSIAGGPGEQFF.

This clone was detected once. CDR3 bases: TGTGCCTGGAGTGATATGGGAGGGCCCAATGAGCAGTTCTTC. Its translation: CAWSDMGGPNEQFF. The chain couples TRBV30 to TRBJ2-1, with TRBD2 matching over 7 bases. The CDR3 extends over 14 amino acids. From germline, CDR1 is GTSNPN and CDR2 SVGIG (reference sequence). V shed 1 base, J shed 6 bases, and the junction held 6 bases outside the gene matches.

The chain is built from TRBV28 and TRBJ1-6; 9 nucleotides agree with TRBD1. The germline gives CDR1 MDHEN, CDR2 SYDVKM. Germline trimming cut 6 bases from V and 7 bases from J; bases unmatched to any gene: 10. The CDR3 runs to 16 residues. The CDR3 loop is CASRPGQGLYNSPLHF. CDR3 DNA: TGTGCCAGCAGGCCGGGACAGGGTCTATACAATTCACCCCTCCACTTT.

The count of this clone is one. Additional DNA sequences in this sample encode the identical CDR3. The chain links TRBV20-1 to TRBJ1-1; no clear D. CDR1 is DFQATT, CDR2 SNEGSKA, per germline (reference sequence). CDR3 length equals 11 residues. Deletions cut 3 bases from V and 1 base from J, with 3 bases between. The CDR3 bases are TGCAGTGCTAGGGGGAACACTGAAGCTTTCTTT. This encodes CSARGNTEAFF.

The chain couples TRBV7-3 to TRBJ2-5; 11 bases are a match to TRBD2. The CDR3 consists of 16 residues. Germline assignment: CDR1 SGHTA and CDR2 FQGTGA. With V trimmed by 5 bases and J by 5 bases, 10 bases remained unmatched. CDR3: CASSDPSSGRRETQYF. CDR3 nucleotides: TGTGCCAGCAGCGACCCATCTAGCGGGAGGCGGGAGACCCAGTACTTC.

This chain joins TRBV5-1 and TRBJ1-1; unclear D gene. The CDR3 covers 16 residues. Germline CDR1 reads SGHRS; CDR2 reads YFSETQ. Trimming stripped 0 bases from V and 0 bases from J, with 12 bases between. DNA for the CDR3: TGCGCCAGCAGCTTGGGAGGGTTGATCATGAACACTGAAGCTTTCTTT. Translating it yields CASSLGGLIMNTEAFF.

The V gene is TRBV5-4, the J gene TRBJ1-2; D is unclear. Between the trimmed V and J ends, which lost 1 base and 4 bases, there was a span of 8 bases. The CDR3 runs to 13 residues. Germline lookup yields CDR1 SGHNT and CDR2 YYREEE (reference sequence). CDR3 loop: CASSLKVVYGYTF. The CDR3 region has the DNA TGTGCCAGCAGCTTGAAGGTCGTCTATGGCTACACCTTC. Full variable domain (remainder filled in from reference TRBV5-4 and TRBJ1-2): ETGVTQSPTHLIKTRGQQVTLRCSSQSGHNTVSWYQQALGQGPQFIFQYYREEENGRGNFPPRFSGLQFPNYSSELNVNALELDDSALYLCASSLKVVYGYTFGSGTRLTVV.

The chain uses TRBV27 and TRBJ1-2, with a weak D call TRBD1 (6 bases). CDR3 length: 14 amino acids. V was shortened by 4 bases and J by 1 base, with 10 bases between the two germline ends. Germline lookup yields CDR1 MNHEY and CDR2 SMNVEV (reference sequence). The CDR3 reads CASSSRGGNYGYTF. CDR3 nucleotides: TGTGCCAGCAGTTCAAGGGGGGGTAACTATGGCTACACCTTC.

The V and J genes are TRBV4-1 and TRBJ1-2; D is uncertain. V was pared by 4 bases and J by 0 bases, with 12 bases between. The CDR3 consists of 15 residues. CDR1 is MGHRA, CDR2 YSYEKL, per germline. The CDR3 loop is CASSLTRDANYGYTF. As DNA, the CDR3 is TGCGCCAGCAGCCTCACTAGGGATGCTAACTATGGCTACACCTTC.

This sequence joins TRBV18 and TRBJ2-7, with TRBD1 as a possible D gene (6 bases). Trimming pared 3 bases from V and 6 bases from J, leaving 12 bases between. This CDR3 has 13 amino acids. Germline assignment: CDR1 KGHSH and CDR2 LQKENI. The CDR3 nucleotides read TGTGCCAGCTCACCCCGCGACAGGTTCGAGCAGTACTTC. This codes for CASSPRDRFEQYF.

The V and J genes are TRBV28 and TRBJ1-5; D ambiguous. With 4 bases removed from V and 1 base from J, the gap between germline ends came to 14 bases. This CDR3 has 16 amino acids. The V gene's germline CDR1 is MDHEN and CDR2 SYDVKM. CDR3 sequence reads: CASSSPGFGSNQPQHF. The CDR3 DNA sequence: TGTGCCAGCAGTTCCCCAGGTTTTGGGAGCAATCAGCCCCAGCATTTT.

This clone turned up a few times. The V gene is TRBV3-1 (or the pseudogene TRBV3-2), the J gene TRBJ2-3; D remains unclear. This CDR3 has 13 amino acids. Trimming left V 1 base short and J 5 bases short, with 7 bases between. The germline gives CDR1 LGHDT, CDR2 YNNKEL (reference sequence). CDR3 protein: CASSQGTGDTQYF. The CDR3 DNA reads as TGTGCCAGCAGCCAAGGGACGGGAGATACGCAGTATTTT.

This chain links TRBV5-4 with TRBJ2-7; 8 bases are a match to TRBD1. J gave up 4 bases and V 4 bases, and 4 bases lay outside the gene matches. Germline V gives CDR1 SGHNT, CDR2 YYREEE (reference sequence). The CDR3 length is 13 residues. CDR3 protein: CASSRDRPYEQYF. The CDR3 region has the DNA TGTGCCAGCAGCCGGGACAGGCCTTACGAGCAGTACTTC.

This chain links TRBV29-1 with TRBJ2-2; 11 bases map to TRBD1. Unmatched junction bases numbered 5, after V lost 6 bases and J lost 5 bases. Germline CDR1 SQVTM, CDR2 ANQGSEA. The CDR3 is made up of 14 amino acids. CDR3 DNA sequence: TGCAGCGTCTCCGGGACAGGGGGAACCGGGGAGCTGTTTTTT. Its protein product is CSVSGTGGTGELFF.

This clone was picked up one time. CDR3 nucleotide sequence: TGTGCCAGCAGTGACTTCCCGAGTTCGAGGGGCTACACCTTC. Protein product: CASSDFPSSRGYTF. The chain is built from TRBV6-4 and TRBJ1-2, with no clear D. The CDR3 sequence is 14 residues long. Germline V lookup: CDR1 MRHNA, CDR2 SNTAGT. V dropped 1 base and J dropped 8 bases, with 14 bases sitting between them.